This passage covers 8 T cell receptor beta chains from one sample sequenced in a study of blood T cell repertoires in COVID-19. The assay was immunoSEQ multiplex PCR, and TCRdb's table has in-frame clones only and misses some. Of 75,000 to 100,000 clones in the sample, roughly 85% were seen once. The sequencing sample was made of peripheral blood. These receptor sequences come from a man aged 55 to 70 with acute or convalescent COVID-19.

The CDR3 nucleotides read TGTGCCAGCGGAAGTCGGGACAGCTCCCGAACCCAGTACTTC. It specifies CASGSRDSSRTQYF. The V gene is TRBV9, the J gene TRBJ2-5; 7 bases align to TRBD1. The CDR3 has 14 residues. Germline trimming cut 7 bases from V and 8 bases from J; bases unmatched to any gene: 14. Germline loops: CDR1 SGDLS, CDR2 YYNGEE.

As DNA, the CDR3 is TGTGCCTGGAGTACCGGTTACGAGCAGTACTTC. It is translated as CAWSTGYEQYF. The V call is TRBV30, the J call TRBJ2-7; the D is unclear. This CDR3 is 11 amino acids long. V was trimmed by 2 bases and J by 4 bases, leaving 6 bases between them. Germline values: CDR1 GTSNPN, CDR2 SVGIG (reference sequence).

This chain connects TRBV18 to TRBJ2-7; 7 bases fit TRBD2. CDR1 is KGHSH, CDR2 LQKENI, per germline. There are 15 residues in the CDR3. The J segment lost 0 bases and the V segment lost 0 bases, leaving 2 bases of the junction unmatched. The CDR3 sequence: CASSPPRGSSYEQYF. The CDR3 DNA is TGTGCCAGCTCACCACCGCGCGGGAGCTCCTACGAGCAGTACTTC. The whole variable domain, filled in from reference TRBV18 and TRBJ2-7, reads NAGVMQNPRHLVRRRGQEARLRCSPMKGHSHVYWYRQLPEEGLKFMVYLQKENIIDESGMPKERFSAEFPKEGPSILRIQQVVRGDSAAYFCASSPPRGSSYEQYFGPGTRLTVT.

V gene TRBV18 combines with J gene TRBJ1-2, with a weak D call TRBD1 (5 bases). Germline values: CDR1 KGHSH, CDR2 LQKENI. V lost 0 bases, J lost 6 bases, and 20 bases lay in between. The CDR3 is 17 amino acids. CDR3 in DNA: TGTGCCAGCTCACCACCCCTCGCGGGGACCGCGGTACATGGCTACACCTTC. It is translated as CASSPPLAGTAVHGYTF. Looking up the rest from reference TRBV18 and TRBJ1-2 gives the full variable domain: NAGVMQNPRHLVRRRGQEARLRCSPMKGHSHVYWYRQLPEEGLKFMVYLQKENIIDESGMPKERFSAEFPKEGPSILRIQQVVRGDSAAYFCASSPPLAGTAVHGYTFGSGTRLTVV.

This clone has just one count. The V and J genes are TRBV20-1 and TRBJ1-2; 8 nucleotides match TRBD1. V lost 5 bases and J lost 7; bases outside the gene matches: 3. This CDR3 contains 11 residues. Germline V gene sequence: CDR1 DFQATT, CDR2 SNEGSKA (reference sequence). The CDR3 bases are TGCAGTGCTCAACAGGGGGGTGGCTACACCTTC. Residues: CSAQQGGGYTF.

The V and J genes are TRBV15 and TRBJ2-7; TRBD1 might be the D (5 bases). V gave up 0 bases and J gave up 5 bases, with 14 bases separating them. The germline CDR1 and CDR2 sequences are LNHNV and YYDKDF (reference sequence). CDR3 length equals 15 residues. The CDR3 sequence is CATSRDPTAIDEQYF. The CDR3 DNA is TGTGCCACCAGCAGAGATCCGACAGCCATCGACGAGCAGTACTTC.

V and J are TRBV19 and TRBJ2-5; D is possibly TRBD2 (6 bases). In germline, CDR1 is LNHDA, CDR2 SQIVND (reference sequence). CDR3 size: 14 residues. Trimming cost V 2 bases and J 3 bases, with 10 bases left between them. The CDR3 region has the DNA TGTGCCAGTAGTATACAGGGACTGGAAGAGACCCAGTACTTC. Encoded protein: CASSIQGLEETQYF.

The V and J genes are TRBV18 and TRBJ2-1, with 9 bases aligning to TRBD2. V dropped 5 bases and J dropped 7; count of bases not matched to a gene: 6. This CDR3 contains 14 residues. CDR1 KGHSH and CDR2 LQKENI come from the germline V gene. Here the CDR3 DNA reads TGTGCCAGCTCATTGGCGGGGGGGCCAAATGAGCAGTTCTTC. Translation: CASSLAGGPNEQFF.